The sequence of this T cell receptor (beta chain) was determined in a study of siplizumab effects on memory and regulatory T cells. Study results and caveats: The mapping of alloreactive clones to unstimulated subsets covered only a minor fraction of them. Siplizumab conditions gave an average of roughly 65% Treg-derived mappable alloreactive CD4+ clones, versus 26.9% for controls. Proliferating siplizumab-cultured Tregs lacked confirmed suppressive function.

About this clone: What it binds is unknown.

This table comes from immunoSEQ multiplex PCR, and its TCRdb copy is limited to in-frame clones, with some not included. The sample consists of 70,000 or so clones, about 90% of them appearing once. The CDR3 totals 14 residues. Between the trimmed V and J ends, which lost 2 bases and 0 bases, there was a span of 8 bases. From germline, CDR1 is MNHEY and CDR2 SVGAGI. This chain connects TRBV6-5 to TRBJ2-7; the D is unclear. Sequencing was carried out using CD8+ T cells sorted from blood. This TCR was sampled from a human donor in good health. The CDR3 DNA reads TGTGCCAGCAGTTACGGTTACGGCTCCTACGAGCAGTACTTC. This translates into CASSYGYGSYEQYF.